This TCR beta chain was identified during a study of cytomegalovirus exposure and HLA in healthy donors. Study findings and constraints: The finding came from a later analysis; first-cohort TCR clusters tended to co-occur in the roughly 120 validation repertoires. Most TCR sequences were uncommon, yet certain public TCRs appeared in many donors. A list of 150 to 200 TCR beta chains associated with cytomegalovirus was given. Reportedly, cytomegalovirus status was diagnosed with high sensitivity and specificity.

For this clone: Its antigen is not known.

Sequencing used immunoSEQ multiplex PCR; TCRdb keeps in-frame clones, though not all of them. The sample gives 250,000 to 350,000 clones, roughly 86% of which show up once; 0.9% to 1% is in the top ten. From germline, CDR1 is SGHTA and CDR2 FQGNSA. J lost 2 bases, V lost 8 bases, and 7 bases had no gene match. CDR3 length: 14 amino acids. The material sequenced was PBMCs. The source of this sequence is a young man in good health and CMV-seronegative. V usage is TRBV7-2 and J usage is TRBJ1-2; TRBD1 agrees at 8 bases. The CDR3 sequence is CASEPGDRNYGYTF. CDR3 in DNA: TGTGCCAGCGAACCAGGGGACAGGAACTATGGCTACACCTTC.